Sequencing of this T cell receptor (beta chain) was carried out in a study of cytomegalovirus exposure and HLA in healthy donors. Study-level results: For presence/absence analyses, sequencing depth was assumed to be roughly uniform across donors.

60 Vbeta and 13 Jbeta primers were used in PCR. Method: immunoSEQ multiplex PCR; TCRdb's copy keeps in-frame clones and lacks some. The sample has roughly 130,000 clones, about 8.5% seen once; the top ten hold 4.5% to 6%. This clone appeared a few times. What it binds is not known. Trimming took off 6 bases at V and 2 bases at J, with 14 bases between the two ends. CDR1 is SQVTM and CDR2 is ANQGSEA in the germline V gene. CDR3 length: 14 amino acids. The sequenced sample was PBMCs. This clonotype originated in a man in his forties or fifties in good health and CMV-seronegative. The genes are TRBV29-1 and TRBJ2-1; D is possibly TRBD2 (5 bases). CDR3 loop: CSVAGTRAYNEQFF. Here the CDR3 DNA reads TGCAGCGTCGCCGGAACTAGGGCCTACAATGAGCAGTTCTTC.